This passage covers 32 T cell receptor beta chains from one sample sequenced in a study of blood T cells in healthy people across ages. It was with a sample-barcoded 5' primer and a J-beta primer mix that a second PCR of about 6 to 12 cycles was run. TCRdb fed the 5' RACE reads into MiXCR, producing one record per CDR3 protein. The sample yields roughly 900,000 distinct CDR3 sequences, roughly 26% seen once. The sequenced material came from blood. The receptor set was obtained from a woman aged 80 or over in good health.

In the case of this clonotype: This may be a read error: a much more frequent sequence differs by one nucleotide. The CDR3 bases are TGTGCCATCAGTGAGGGGCAGGGGGAGACCCAGTACTTC. It translates to CAISEGQGETQYF. The chain has TRBV10-3 and TRBJ2-5, with D tentatively TRBD1 (6 bases). Germline-derived CDR1 and CDR2 are ENHRY and SYGVKD. The CDR3 extends over 13 amino acids. The germline V and J ends were trimmed by 2 bases and 5 bases, with 9 bases remaining between them.

As to this clonotype: The CDR3 does not close with the conserved phenylalanine or tryptophan, likely indicating a read error. V usage is TRBV11-2 and J usage is TRBJ1-1; weak D call: TRBD1 (6 bases). The germline gives CDR1 SGHAT, CDR2 FQNNGV. Trimming pared 2 bases from V and 4 bases from J, leaving 14 bases between. The CDR3 is 15 amino acids. The CDR3 DNA reads as TGTGCCAGCAGCTTAAATGGGGGCGTCGGCACTGAAGCTTTCGTT. Residues: CASSLNGGVGTEAFV.

The J gene is TRBJ2-3, the V gene TRBV7-2, with 10 bases that match TRBD2. Germline CDR1 reads SGHTA; CDR2 reads FQGNSA. The V segment lost 10 bases and the J segment 5 bases; nucleotides outside the gene matches: 12. This CDR3 is built from 15 residues. CDR3 amino acids: CAISPTSGVGDTQYF. The CDR3 DNA reads TGTGCCATCAGTCCAACTAGCGGGGTAGGAGATACGCAGTATTTT.

The chain couples TRBV12-3 or TRBV12-4 to TRBJ2-1, with TRBD1 as a possible D gene (5 bases). CDR3 size: 13 residues. V lost 4 bases, J lost 13 bases, and 17 bases lay in between. The CDR3 reads CASSSLGVETQFF. Here the CDR3 DNA reads TGTGCCAGCAGTTCCCTAGGGGTTGAGACCCAGTTCTTC.

This clonotype was seen ten or more times. This chain joins TRBV15 and TRBJ1-6; unclear D gene. Deletions cut 0 bases from V and 5 bases from J, with 2 bases between. The CDR3 has 13 amino acids. Germline values: CDR1 LNHNV, CDR2 YYDKDF (reference sequence). CDR3 DNA: TGTGCCACCAGCAGAGACGATAATTCACCCCTCCACTTT. It is translated as CATSRDDNSPLHF.

This clonotype showed up many times. The V and J genes are TRBV11-2 and TRBJ2-3; the D gene is possibly TRBD1 (6 bases). V lost 5 bases and J 1 base, leaving 19 bases between the germline ends. CDR1 is SGHAT, CDR2 FQNNGV, per germline. The length of the CDR3 is 17 residues. In DNA, the CDR3 is TGTGCCAGCAGCCCACCGTGGGGGCGGATAGGCACAGATACGCAGTATTTT. Translating it yields CASSPPWGRIGTDTQYF.

This clonotype was detected only a few times. Being one base from a much bigger clone, this may be a read error. The chain carries TRBV6-2 or TRBV6-3 and TRBJ2-1; D possibly uses TRBD1 or TRBD2 (5 bases each). V gave up 0 bases and J gave up 8 bases, with 14 bases separating them. The CDR3 covers 15 residues. From germline, CDR1 is MNHEY and CDR2 SVGEGT. The CDR3, as DNA: TGTGCCAGCAGTTACTCCCGGGGCTGGGGTGATGAGCAGTTCTTC. This sequence encodes CASSYSRGWGDEQFF.

The rearrangement joins TRBV20-1 to TRBJ1-2; D perhaps matches TRBD1 (5 bases). Per the germline V gene, CDR1 is DFQATT and CDR2 is SNEGSKA (reference sequence). Trimming removed 6 bases at V and 2 bases at J, with 13 bases between. The CDR3 is 13 residues long. The CDR3 coding sequence is TGCAGTGCAGCGGACAACCTAAACTATGGCTACACCTTC. Its translation is CSAADNLNYGYTF.

This clonotype turned up a few times. This chain joins TRBV20-1 and TRBJ2-5; 12 bases line up with TRBD2. With V trimmed by 0 bases and J by 9 bases, 17 bases remained unmatched. The CDR3 length is 18 residues. Per germline, CDR1 DFQATT and CDR2 SNEGSKA (reference sequence). This chain's CDR3 is CSARDMTSGGSLAGAQYF. The CDR3 DNA reads TGCAGTGCTAGAGACATGACTAGCGGGGGCTCTCTAGCTGGGGCCCAGTACTTC.

This clonotype was detected only a few times. The V gene is TRBV9, the J gene TRBJ1-6; D is perhaps TRBD1 (5 bases). The germline V gene has CDR1 SGDLS and CDR2 YYNGEE. This CDR3 contains 16 residues. Deletions cut 0 bases from V and 0 bases from J, with 7 bases between. The CDR3 nucleotides read TGTGCCAGCAGCGTAGCGGGGGACTCCTATAATTCACCCCTCCACTTT. Its translation: CASSVAGDSYNSPLHF.

This clonotype was picked up a small number of times. With a much larger clone just one base away, this may be a read error. The chain recombines TRBV5-1 with TRBJ2-5; 9 bases align to TRBD1. This CDR3 has 16 residues. Germline trimming cut 4 bases from V and 7 bases from J; bases unmatched to any gene: 14. Germline V gene sequence: CDR1 SGHRS, CDR2 YFSETQ. CDR3 nucleotide sequence: TGCGCCAGCAGCCTGAGGGGACAGGGCGAGCCCCCGACCCAGTACTTC. This gives the protein CASSLRGQGEPPTQYF.

J is TRBJ2-1 and V is TRBV6-2 or TRBV6-3, with 12 bases aligning to TRBD1. Germline CDR1 reads MNHEY; CDR2 reads SVGEGT. CDR3 length: 14 residues. V lost 8 bases and J lost 7; bases outside the gene matches: 6. The CDR3 region is CASEGQGARNEQFF. As DNA, the CDR3 is TGTGCCAGCGAGGGACAGGGGGCCAGGAATGAGCAGTTCTTC.

This rearrangement joins TRBV14 to TRBJ2-1; 10 bases are a match to TRBD2. Trimming at V came to 2 bases and at J to 7 bases, leaving 8 bases not matched to a gene. The germline V gene has CDR1 SGHDN and CDR2 FVKESK. The CDR3 is made up of 16 amino acids. For the CDR3, the DNA is TGTGCCAGCAGCCAACAGCGGGGGGGCCTAATAAATGAGCAGTTCTTC. Translating it yields CASSQQRGGLINEQFF.

In its sample, this clonotype was seen many times. The chain employs TRBV6-2 or TRBV6-3 and TRBJ2-3, with 13 bases lining up with TRBD2. The CDR3 spans 18 residues. Germline CDR1 and CDR2: MNHEY and SVGEGT. J gave up 2 bases and V 6 bases, and 11 bases lay outside the gene matches. CDR3 sequence: CASRRRLAGGVVTDTQYF. The CDR3 coding sequence is TGTGCCAGCAGACGGAGACTAGCGGGGGGTGTAGTCACAGATACGCAGTATTTT.

This clonotype came up many times. V and J are TRBV4-3 and TRBJ1-2; 7 nucleotides align to TRBD1. There are 15 residues in the CDR3. Germline V gene lookup returns CDR1 LGHNA and CDR2 YSLEER. Trimming cost V 0 bases and J 4 bases; bases outside gene matches: 5. In nucleotides, the CDR3 is TGCGCCAGCAGCCAAGATGAGGGGGCCAGCTATGGCTACACCTTC. Its protein is CASSQDEGASYGYTF.

This clonotype was detected ten times or more. This rearrangement joins TRBV5-5 to TRBJ2-7, with D unresolved. This CDR3 region has 13 residues. V was pared by 0 bases and J by 3 bases, with 7 bases between. The germline V gene has CDR1 SGHKS and CDR2 YYEKEE (reference sequence). The CDR3 reads CASSLVGNYEQYF. The DNA of the CDR3 is TGTGCCAGCAGCTTGGTTGGAAACTACGAGCAGTACTTC.

V usage is TRBV7-9 and J usage is TRBJ2-7; D might be TRBD2 (5 bases). The assigned J gene may be wrong: the sequence end matches TRBJ2-4 better. The germline V gene encodes CDR1 SEHNR and CDR2 FQNEAQ (reference sequence). The CDR3 covers 13 residues. The CDR3: CASSLATGNIQYF. In nucleotides, the CDR3 is TGTGCCAGCAGCTTAGCGACGGGGAACATTCAGTACTTC.

The CDR3 protein is CASSAVGWTYNEQFF. DNA for the CDR3: TGTGCCAGCAGCGCGGTAGGGTGGACCTACAATGAGCAGTTCTTC. The chain employs TRBV7-9 and TRBJ2-1; D is ambiguous. The germline CDR1 and CDR2 sequences are SEHNR and FQNEAQ (reference sequence). CDR3 length: 15 residues. The germline V and J ends were trimmed by 5 bases and 2 bases, with 13 bases remaining between them.

This clonotype was counted a few times. The V call is TRBV4-1, the J call TRBJ1-4; D remains ambiguous. CDR1 MGHRA and CDR2 YSYEKL come from the germline V gene. The V end lost 2 bases, the J end lost 0 bases, and 7 bases lay between the germline ends. CDR3 length equals 15 residues. CDR3 protein: CASSQPGATNEKLFF. The CDR3 coding sequence is TGCGCCAGCAGCCAACCGGGAGCAACTAATGAAAAACTGTTTTTT.

The J gene is TRBJ2-3, the V gene TRBV12-3 or TRBV12-4; D remains ambiguous. This CDR3 has 15 amino acids. The ends were cut back, 3 bases at V and 3 bases at J, with 13 bases in the middle. The DNA of the CDR3 is TGTGCCAGCAGTTTTTGGCGAGTGGGAACAGATACGCAGTATTTT. It encodes CASSFWRVGTDTQYF.

Remarks on this clonotype: One base away lies a much larger clone, so this may be a sequencing read error. The chain carries TRBV12-3 or TRBV12-4 and TRBJ2-5, with D maybe TRBD1 (5 bases). There are 12 residues in the CDR3. The CDR3 here is CAGSLTEEAQYF. The CDR3 DNA reads TGTGCCGGCAGTCTGACAGAAGAGGCCCAGTACTTC.

This clonotype was recorded a few times. This chain links TRBV12-5 with TRBJ2-7, with 9 bases matching TRBD1. V shed 5 bases and J 7 bases; nucleotides not matched to a gene: 12. Per the germline V gene, CDR1 is LGHNT and CDR2 is FRNRAP. This CDR3 has 15 amino acids. In nucleotides, the CDR3 is TGTGCTAGTGGTCCGGGACAGGGAAAGTACAATGAGCAGTACTTC. Translating it yields CASGPGQGKYNEQYF.

This chain links TRBV10-2 with TRBJ1-6; 9 nucleotides agree with TRBD1. The germline gives CDR1 WSHSY, CDR2 SAAADI. This CDR3 contains 14 residues. Trimming removed 7 bases from V and 11 bases from J; junction bases left unmatched: 9. CDR3 loop: CASTPGQGYPPLHF. The CDR3, as DNA: TGCGCCAGCACCCCGGGACAGGGTTACCCACCCCTCCACTTT.

This clonotype was seen many times. The CDR3 DNA reads TGTGCCAGCAGCTTGGTCGGAGGGGGCCCCGACGGCGAGCAGTACTTC. It yields the protein CASSLVGGGPDGEQYF. This sequence joins TRBV5-6 and TRBJ2-7, with D perhaps TRBD1 (7 bases). The CDR3 is 16 amino acids. Germline lookup yields CDR1 SGHDT and CDR2 YYEEEE. V lost 0 bases, J lost 6 bases, and 19 bases lay in between.

Of note for this clonotype: A much more abundant neighbour one base away suggests this may be a read error. The J gene is TRBJ2-7, the V gene TRBV20-1, with 8 bases identical to TRBD2. V was pared by 4 bases and J by 7 bases, with 12 bases of the junction left unmatched. The CDR3 is 14 amino acids. Germline CDR1 DFQATT, CDR2 SNEGSKA (reference sequence). The DNA of the CDR3 is TGCAGTGCTACTTTAGCGGGGCCCTACAATGAGCAGTACTTC. Protein sequence: CSATLAGPYNEQYF.

A remark on this clonotype: This may come from a read error, since a much larger clone is one base off. The chain joins TRBV7-2 to TRBJ2-7; 10 bases are shared with TRBD2. V was clipped by 3 bases and J by 7 bases; unmatched bases: 15. There are 17 residues in the CDR3. Germline CDR1 reads SGHTA; CDR2 reads FQGNSA. Here the CDR3 DNA reads TGTGCCAGCAGCTTGAGCGGGGGGGGCTCAAGGGGCAATGAGCAGTACTTC. Its translation: CASSLSGGGSRGNEQYF.

This clonotype was counted at least ten times. The chain uses TRBV15 and TRBJ2-4; D might be TRBD1 (6 bases). The CDR3 spans 17 residues. Germline loops: CDR1 LNHNV, CDR2 YYDKDF (reference sequence). V lost 4 bases and J 0 bases, leaving 16 bases between the germline ends. The CDR3 reads CATSIRQAGRAKNIQYF. CDR3 nucleotides: TGTGCCACCAGCATAAGACAGGCAGGCAGAGCCAAAAACATTCAGTACTTC.

This clonotype was detected many times. The V call is TRBV28, the J call TRBJ2-5; 12 bases are a match to TRBD2. The trim removed 5 bases at V and 7 bases at J, leaving 11 bases unmatched. Per germline, CDR1 MDHEN and CDR2 SYDVKM. The CDR3 extends over 16 amino acids. The CDR3 nucleotides are TGTGCCAGCAGTCTCGACCGACTAGCGGGGGAGGGGACCCAGTACTTC. Translating gives CASSLDRLAGEGTQYF.

This clonotype occurred a few times. The gene calls are TRBV18 and TRBJ1-5, with 7 positions matching TRBD1. This CDR3 has 15 residues. Germline-derived CDR1 and CDR2 are KGHSH and LQKENI. V shed 6 bases, J shed 3 bases, and the junction held 8 bases outside the gene matches. The CDR3 here is CASSPRGGFNQPQHF. Here the CDR3 DNA reads TGTGCCAGCTCCCCCAGGGGGGGGTTCAATCAGCCCCAGCATTTT.

This clonotype has ten or more counts. V gene TRBV2 combines with J gene TRBJ1-2; D may be TRBD1 (6 bases). Deletions cut 6 bases from V and 3 bases from J, with 11 bases between. This CDR3 has 13 amino acids. Germline assignment: CDR1 SNHLY and CDR2 FYNNEI. The CDR3 DNA reads TGTGCCAGCAGACGGGACACCGACTATGGCTACACCTTC. Translated: CASRRDTDYGYTF.

The chain uses TRBV15 and TRBJ1-2; maybe TRBD1 (6 bases). The CDR3 length is 13 residues. The germline V gene has CDR1 LNHNV and CDR2 YYDKDF (reference sequence). V dropped 5 bases and J dropped 5 bases, with 12 bases sitting between them. For the CDR3, the DNA is TGTGCCACCAGCGCGACGACAGGATATGGCTACACCTTC. Translated, it gives CATSATTGYGYTF.

In this sample, this clonotype turned up many times. V and J are TRBV4-1 and TRBJ2-1; no definite D call. Germline assignment: CDR1 MGHRA and CDR2 YSYEKL. The CDR3 contains 16 residues. With 0 bases removed from V and 6 bases from J, the gap between germline ends came to 15 bases. Written as DNA, the CDR3 is TGCGCCAGCAGCCAAGAAGGTCCGTGGACCATCAATGAGCAGTTCTTC. This gives the protein CASSQEGPWTINEQFF.